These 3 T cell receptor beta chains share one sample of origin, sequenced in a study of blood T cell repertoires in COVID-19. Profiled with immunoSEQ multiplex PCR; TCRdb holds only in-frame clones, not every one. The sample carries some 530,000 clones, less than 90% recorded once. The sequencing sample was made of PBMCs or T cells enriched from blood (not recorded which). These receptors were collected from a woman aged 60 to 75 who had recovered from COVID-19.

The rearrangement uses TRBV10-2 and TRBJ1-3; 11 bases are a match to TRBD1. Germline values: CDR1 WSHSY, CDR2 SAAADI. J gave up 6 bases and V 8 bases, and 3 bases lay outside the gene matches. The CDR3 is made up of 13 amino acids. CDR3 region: CASSDRGQNTIYF. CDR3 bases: TGCGCCAGCTCGGACAGGGGGCAAAACACCATATATTTT.

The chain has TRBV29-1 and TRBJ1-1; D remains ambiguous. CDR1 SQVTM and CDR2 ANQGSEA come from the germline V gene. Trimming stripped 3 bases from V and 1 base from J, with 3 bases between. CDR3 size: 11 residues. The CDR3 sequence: CSVDRNTEAFF. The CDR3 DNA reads TGCAGCGTTGACAGGAACACTGAAGCTTTCTTT. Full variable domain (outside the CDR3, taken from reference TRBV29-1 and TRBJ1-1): SAVISQKPSRDICQRGTSLTIQCQVDSQVTMMFWYRQQPGQSLTLIATANQGSEATYESGFVIDKFPISRPNLTFSTLTVSNMSPEDSSIYLCSVDRNTEAFFGQGTRLTVV.

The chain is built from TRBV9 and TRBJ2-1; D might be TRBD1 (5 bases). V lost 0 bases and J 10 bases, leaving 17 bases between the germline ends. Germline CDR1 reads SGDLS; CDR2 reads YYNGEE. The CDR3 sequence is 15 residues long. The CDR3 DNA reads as TGTGCCAGCAGCGTAGGTGGGGCAGGGCGGTCGGAGCAGTTCTTC. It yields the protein CASSVGGAGRSEQFF.